This T cell receptor beta chain was sequenced for a study of OX40 agonist ivuxolimab in advanced cancers. About the research overall: Patients enrolled in dose escalation were diagnosed with hepatocellular carcinoma, melanoma, renal cell or head and neck cancer. Partial responses were achieved by three patients, one with hepatocellular carcinoma and two with cutaneous melanoma.

Overall study findings and caveats: With doses of 0.1-3.0 mg/kg, partial responders showed among the lowest clonal expansion. On average, CD8+ T cells had more expanded clones than CD4+.

Germline-derived CDR1 and CDR2 are SGHTS and YDEGEE. V gave up 0 bases and J gave up 7 bases, with 13 bases separating them. The CDR3 runs to 14 residues. A remark on this clone: What it recognizes is unknown.

Assay: immunoSEQ multiplex PCR; the TCRdb copy retains only in-frame clones and omits some. The sample lists more than 70,000 clones; roughly 93% were seen once. The sample here was CD4+ or CD8+ T cells sorted from blood, taken in a trial of the OX40 agonist ivuxolimab. The clonotype originates from an adult with an advanced solid tumor such as melanoma, head and neck, liver or kidney cancer. The V and J genes are TRBV5-8 and TRBJ2-5; D unclear. The CDR3 DNA reads as TGTGCCAGCAGCTTGGTATTTCGTTTTGGGACCCAGTACTTC. Translation: CASSLVFRFGTQYF.